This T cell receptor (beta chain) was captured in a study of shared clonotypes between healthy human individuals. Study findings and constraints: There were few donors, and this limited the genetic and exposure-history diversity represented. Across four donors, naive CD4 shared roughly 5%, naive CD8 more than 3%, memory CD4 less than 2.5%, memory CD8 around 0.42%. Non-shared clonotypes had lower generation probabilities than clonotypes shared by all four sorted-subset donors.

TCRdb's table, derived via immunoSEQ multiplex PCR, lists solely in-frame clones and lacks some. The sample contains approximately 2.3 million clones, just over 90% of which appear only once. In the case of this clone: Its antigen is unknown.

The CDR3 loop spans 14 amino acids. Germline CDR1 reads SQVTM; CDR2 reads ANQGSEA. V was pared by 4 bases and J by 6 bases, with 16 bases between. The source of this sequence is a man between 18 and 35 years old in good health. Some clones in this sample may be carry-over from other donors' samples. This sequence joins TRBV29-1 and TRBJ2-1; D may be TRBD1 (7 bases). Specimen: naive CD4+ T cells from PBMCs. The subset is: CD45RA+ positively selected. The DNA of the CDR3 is TGCAGCGTTGCGGTCGGTCAGGGGGGCAATGAGCAGTTCTTC. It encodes CSVAVGQGGNEQFF.